This TCR beta chain was sequenced for a study of hypomethylating agent response in myelodysplastic syndrome. Study in general: Most often mutated was TET2, found in about 50% of the 11 patients. About five patients were non-responders, while six showed complete response or hematologic improvement.

The assay was immunoSEQ multiplex PCR, and TCRdb's table has in-frame clones only and misses some. The sample comprises under 6,000 clones, roughly four fifths of which are singletons, and 20% to 25% rests with the top ten. V lost 8 bases and J lost 3, with 14 bases in between. This CDR3 spans 13 amino acids. The germline gives CDR1 SQVTM, CDR2 ANQGSEA. Whole-study results and caveats: Novel MDS antigen recognition by shared GLIPH2 clusters is possible but unvalidated.

Concerning this clone: The antigen is unknown.

This specimen was bone marrow, taken before or after starting hypomethylating agent treatment for myelodysplastic syndrome (not recorded which). The V call is TRBV29-1, the J call TRBJ2-1, with D possibly called TRBD1 or TRBD2 (5 bases each). The TCR was taken from a human donor with myelodysplastic syndrome. DNA for the CDR3: TGCAGCTCAAGGGACGTGCGCTACAATGAGCAGTTCTTC. Translation gives CSSRDVRYNEQFF.